These T cell receptor beta chains were read from a single sample in a study of T cell clonotyping in hematopoietic cell transplantation. This table comes from immunoSEQ multiplex PCR, and its TCRdb copy is limited to in-frame clones, with some not included. The table lists about 12,000 clones, roughly 87% of them singletons. Sequenced sample: peripheral blood mononuclear cells. The receptors shown here come from a human donor who either received an allogeneic hematopoietic cell transplant for a myeloid malignancy or was a related donor (not recorded which). Some clones in this sample may be carry-over from other donors' samples. Each CDR3 is given with its conserved first and last residue. Fields, in order: D gene, J gene, V gene, clone size, CDR3 protein, CDR3 DNA. The D gene is left open where the match is weak. A row's size may be missing; if present it is once, few, many or a size class.

d_gene: -
j_gene: TRBJ1-3
v_gene: TRBV6-1
abundance: -
CDR3aa: CASLGSGNTIYF
CDR3nt: TGTGCCAGCTTGGGCTCTGGAAACACCATATATTTT

d_gene: TRBD1
j_gene: TRBJ1-1
v_gene: TRBV7-2
abundance: few
CDR3aa: CASSRQGAEAFF
CDR3nt: TGTGCCAGCAGCAGACAGGGCGCTGAAGCTTTCTTT

d_gene: -
j_gene: TRBJ1-1
v_gene: TRBV15
abundance: -
CDR3aa: CATSRDTAGTEAFF
CDR3nt: TGTGCCACCAGCAGAGATACGGCGGGCACTGAAGCTTTCTTT

d_gene: -
j_gene: TRBJ1-4
v_gene: TRBV6-5
abundance: once
CDR3aa: CASRGNEKLFF
CDR3nt: TGTGCCAGCAGGGGCAACGAAAAACTGTTTTTT

d_gene: -
j_gene: TRBJ1-1
v_gene: TRBV5-1
abundance: once
CDR3aa: CASSFGAKSGDTEAFF
CDR3nt: TGCGCTAGCAGCTTCGGGGCAAAGTCTGGGGACACTGAAGCTTTCTTT

d_gene: -
j_gene: TRBJ2-7
v_gene: TRBV7-3
abundance: -
CDR3aa: CASSLTATGSYEQYF
CDR3nt: TGTGCCAGCAGCTTAACGGCGACAGGTTCCTACGAGCAGTACTTC

d_gene: -
j_gene: TRBJ1-1
v_gene: TRBV19
abundance: -
CDR3aa: CASSIGQGGTEAFF
CDR3nt: TGTGCCAGTAGTATCGGGCAGGGAGGCACTGAAGCTTTCTTT

d_gene: TRBD1
j_gene: TRBJ2-6
v_gene: TRBV9
abundance: -
CDR3aa: CASGTGSGANVLTF
CDR3nt: TGTGCCAGCGGGACAGGGTCTGGGGCCAACGTCCTGACTTTC

d_gene: -
j_gene: TRBJ2-7
v_gene: TRBV5-1
abundance: -
CDR3aa: CASSLALEATYEQYF
CDR3nt: TGCGCCAGCAGCTTGGCCCTCGAGGCGACCTACGAGCAGTACTTC

d_gene: -
j_gene: TRBJ1-2
v_gene: TRBV6-5
abundance: -
CDR3aa: CASSYNRAGYTF
CDR3nt: TGTGCCAGCAGTTACAATAGGGCTGGCTACACCTTC

d_gene: TRBD1
j_gene: TRBJ2-2
v_gene: TRBV2
abundance: -
CDR3aa: CASIRGQGNTGELFF
CDR3nt: TGTGCCAGCATCCGGGGACAGGGGAACACCGGGGAGCTGTTTTTT

d_gene: -
j_gene: TRBJ1-2
v_gene: TRBV6-1
abundance: -
CDR3aa: CASSELLVPYGYTF
CDR3nt: TGTGCCAGCAGTGAGTTACTGGTGCCCTATGGCTACACCTTC

d_gene: -
j_gene: TRBJ1-4
v_gene: TRBV9
abundance: -
CDR3aa: CASSVGEIANEKLFF
CDR3nt: TGTGCCAGCAGCGTAGGTGAAATAGCTAATGAAAAACTGTTTTTT

d_gene: -
j_gene: TRBJ2-7
v_gene: TRBV7-2
abundance: once
CDR3aa: CASSLGGNYEQYF
CDR3nt: TGTGCCAGCAGCTTAGGGGGGAACTACGAGCAGTACTTC

d_gene: TRBD1
j_gene: TRBJ2-7
v_gene: TRBV7-3
abundance: -
CDR3aa: CASSLGTANEQYF
CDR3nt: TGTGCCAGCAGCTTGGGGACAGCCAACGAGCAGTACTTC

d_gene: -
j_gene: TRBJ1-4
v_gene: TRBV27
abundance: -
CDR3aa: CASSLFGRDTEKLFF
CDR3nt: TGTGCCAGCAGTTTATTTGGCAGAGATACCGAAAAACTGTTTTTT

d_gene: -
j_gene: TRBJ2-1
v_gene: TRBV10-3
abundance: -
CDR3aa: CASSKGGDNEQFF
CDR3nt: TGTGCCTCCTCGAAAGGGGGGGACAATGAGCAGTTCTTC

d_gene: -
j_gene: TRBJ2-7
v_gene: TRBV6-6
abundance: -
CDR3aa: CASSQPPDYEQYF
CDR3nt: TGTGCCAGCAGTCAACCCCCCGACTACGAGCAGTACTTC

d_gene: -
j_gene: TRBJ2-3
v_gene: TRBV10-2
abundance: -
CDR3aa: CASSESIRVRQGDTQYF
CDR3nt: TGCGCCAGCAGTGAGTCGATCCGGGTCCGGCAGGGAGATACGCAGTATTTT

d_gene: TRBD2
j_gene: TRBJ2-1
v_gene: TRBV4-3
abundance: -
CDR3aa: CASSQGPGLAISDEQFF
CDR3nt: TGCGCCAGCAGCCAGGGGCCGGGACTAGCGATTTCGGATGAGCAGTTCTTC

d_gene: TRBD1
j_gene: TRBJ1-6
v_gene: TRBV27
abundance: -
CDR3aa: CASSLKQGGYNSPLHF
CDR3nt: TGTGCCAGCAGTCTAAAACAGGGGGGATATAATTCACCCCTCCACTTT

d_gene: -
j_gene: TRBJ1-4
v_gene: TRBV11-2
abundance: -
CDR3aa: CASSSSPGNEKLFF
CDR3nt: TGTGCCAGCAGCTCCTCTCCGGGTAACGAAAAACTGTTTTTT

d_gene: -
j_gene: TRBJ2-1
v_gene: TRBV19
abundance: -
CDR3aa: CASSQGLGGAYNEQFF
CDR3nt: TGTGCCAGTAGTCAGGGACTCGGCGGCGCCTACAATGAGCAGTTCTTC

d_gene: -
j_gene: TRBJ2-7
v_gene: TRBV7-9
abundance: -
CDR3aa: CASSLSLDTPYEQYF
CDR3nt: TGTGCCAGCAGCTTAAGTCTGGACACTCCCTACGAGCAGTACTTC

d_gene: -
j_gene: TRBJ2-1
v_gene: TRBV11-2
abundance: -
CDR3aa: CASSSQGFNEQFF
CDR3nt: TGTGCCAGCAGCTCACAGGGTTTCAATGAGCAGTTCTTC

d_gene: TRBD1
j_gene: TRBJ1-4
v_gene: TRBV7-9
abundance: -
CDR3aa: CASSLRGLATNEKLFF
CDR3nt: TGTGCCAGCAGCCTTAGGGGGCTTGCAACTAATGAAAAACTGTTTTTT

d_gene: -
j_gene: TRBJ2-7
v_gene: TRBV7-9
abundance: -
CDR3aa: CASSPTGGRWTYEQYF
CDR3nt: TGTGCCAGCAGCCCCACCGGGGGGCGGTGGACCTACGAGCAGTACTTC

d_gene: -
j_gene: TRBJ1-4
v_gene: TRBV19
abundance: -
CDR3aa: CASRQGWANEKLFF
CDR3nt: TGTGCCAGTAGACAGGGTTGGGCTAATGAAAAACTGTTTTTT

d_gene: -
j_gene: TRBJ2-7
v_gene: TRBV6-5
abundance: once
CDR3aa: CASSITRSSYEQYF
CDR3nt: TGTGCCAGCAGTATCACGAGGAGTAGCTACGAGCAGTACTTC

d_gene: TRBD1
j_gene: TRBJ2-1
v_gene: TRBV29-1
abundance: -
CDR3aa: CSVGQTNEQFF
CDR3nt: TGCAGCGTGGGACAGACCAATGAGCAGTTCTTC

d_gene: -
j_gene: TRBJ1-1
v_gene: TRBV7-6
abundance: -
CDR3aa: CASSLGEGTGTEAFF
CDR3nt: TGTGCCAGCAGCTTAGGGGAGGGGACGGGGACTGAAGCTTTCTTT

d_gene: -
j_gene: TRBJ2-2
v_gene: TRBV30
abundance: once
CDR3aa: CAFEWGGATGELFF
CDR3nt: TGTGCCTTCGAGTGGGGGGGCGCCACCGGGGAGCTGTTTTTT

d_gene: -
j_gene: TRBJ1-5
v_gene: TRBV19
abundance: once
CDR3aa: CASGEQYQPQHF
CDR3nt: TGTGCCAGCGGAGAGCAGTATCAGCCCCAGCATTTT

d_gene: -
j_gene: TRBJ1-5
v_gene: TRBV5-1
abundance: once
CDR3aa: CASSLEGAAYQPQHF
CDR3nt: TGCGCCAGCAGCTTGGAAGGGGCGGCCTATCAGCCCCAGCATTTT